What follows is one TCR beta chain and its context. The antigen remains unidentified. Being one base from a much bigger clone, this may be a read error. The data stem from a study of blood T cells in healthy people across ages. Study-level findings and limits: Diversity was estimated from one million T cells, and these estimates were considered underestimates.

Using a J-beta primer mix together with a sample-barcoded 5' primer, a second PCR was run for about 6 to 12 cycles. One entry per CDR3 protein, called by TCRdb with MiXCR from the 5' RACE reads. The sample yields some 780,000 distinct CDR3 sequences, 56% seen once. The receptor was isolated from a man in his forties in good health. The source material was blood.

CDR3 region: CAGSRTNSQSDTQYF. Written as DNA, the CDR3 is TGCGCCGGCAGCCGAACCAATTCTCAGTCAGATACGCAGTATTTT. The chain joins TRBV4-3 to TRBJ2-3; D is uncertain. CDR3 size: 15 residues. Per the germline V gene, CDR1 is LGHNA and CDR2 is YSLEER.